These T cell receptor beta chains were read from a single sample in a study of T cell clones after liver transplantation. Using immunoSEQ multiplex PCR, the repertoire was profiled, and TCRdb retains in-frame clones only, with some absent. This table holds over 100,000 clones, 75% to 85% found once. The material was CD4+ T cells from blood, obtained before liver transplant. Every receptor here comes from a human donor who received a liver transplant. Each CDR3 is given with its conserved first and last residue. A D gene is named only where the DNA matches it firmly. Clone size is given for some rows only: seen once, a few or many times, or a class if the clone is expanded.

j_call: TRBJ2-7; clone_size: -; v_call: TRBV27; d_call: TRBD2; cdr3_nt: TGTGCCAGCGGACTAGCGGGTGGCTACGAGCAGTACTTC; cdr3_aa: CASGLAGGYEQYF
j_call: TRBJ2-7; clone_size: -; v_call: TRBV6-5; d_call: TRBD2; cdr3_nt: TGTGCCAGCAGTTACTCGATAGGGACTAGCAGACACGAGCAGTACTTC; cdr3_aa: CASSYSIGTSRHEQYF
j_call: TRBJ2-7; clone_size: -; v_call: TRBV6-6; d_call: TRBD2; cdr3_nt: TGTGCCAGCAGCCCCGCGGGGGGGACCTACGAGCAGTACTTC; cdr3_aa: CASSPAGGTYEQYF
j_call: TRBJ2-7; clone_size: once; v_call: TRBV6-5; d_call: -; cdr3_nt: TGTGCCAGCACCCTTTCTTCAGTGGGAAGGGGAGAGCAGTACTTC; cdr3_aa: CASTLSSVGRGEQYF
j_call: TRBJ1-1; clone_size: -; v_call: TRBV21-1; d_call: -; cdr3_nt: TGTGCCAGCAGCCCCCCGGGGGAGTTCGGTTTCTTT; cdr3_aa: CASSPPGEFGFF
j_call: TRBJ1-2; clone_size: -; v_call: TRBV10-3; d_call: -; cdr3_nt: TGTGCCATCAGTGAGTCGCGGGCAGGGCCCTTTAACTATGGCTACACCTTC; cdr3_aa: CAISESRAGPFNYGYTF
j_call: TRBJ2-3; clone_size: -; v_call: TRBV10-3; d_call: TRBD2; cdr3_nt: TGTGCCATCAGTAGCGGGGACACAGATACGCAGTATTTT; cdr3_aa: CAISSGDTDTQYF
j_call: TRBJ1-2; clone_size: -; v_call: TRBV4-2; d_call: -; cdr3_nt: TGTGCCAGCAGCCAAGGCACCGAGCGATGGGATGGCTACACCTTC; cdr3_aa: CASSQGTERWDGYTF
j_call: TRBJ1-3; clone_size: -; v_call: TRBV5-1; d_call: TRBD1; cdr3_nt: TGCGCCAGCAGCTTGACAGGGGGCTCTGGAAACACCATATATTTT; cdr3_aa: CASSLTGGSGNTIYF
j_call: TRBJ2-4; clone_size: -; v_call: TRBV19; d_call: TRBD2; cdr3_nt: TGTGCCAGTAGCCGAGGCCTAGCGGGGAGACTAGCCAAAAACATTCAGTACTTC; cdr3_aa: CASSRGLAGRLAKNIQYF
j_call: TRBJ2-5; clone_size: -; v_call: TRBV5-4; d_call: TRBD2; cdr3_nt: TGTGCCAGCAGCCTAGCGGGGAGGGGAGAGACCCAGTACTTC; cdr3_aa: CASSLAGRGETQYF
j_call: TRBJ1-6; clone_size: -; v_call: TRBV19; d_call: TRBD1; cdr3_nt: TGTGCCAGTAGCGGGACAGGGGTTACACCCCTCCACTTT; cdr3_aa: CASSGTGVTPLHF
j_call: TRBJ2-7; clone_size: few; v_call: TRBV2; d_call: TRBD1; cdr3_nt: TGTGCCAGCAGGGGACAGGGGGCGCACGAGCAGTACTTC; cdr3_aa: CASRGQGAHEQYF
j_call: TRBJ2-5; clone_size: few; v_call: TRBV29-1; d_call: TRBD1; cdr3_nt: TGCAGCGCCCGGGACAGGGTAGTTCGAGAGACCCAGTACTTC; cdr3_aa: CSARDRVVRETQYF
j_call: TRBJ1-2; clone_size: -; v_call: TRBV15; d_call: -; cdr3_nt: TGTGCCACCAGCAGAGATCATAGGGCTTATGGCTACACCTTC; cdr3_aa: CATSRDHRAYGYTF
j_call: TRBJ2-6; clone_size: -; v_call: TRBV7-2; d_call: -; cdr3_nt: TGTGCCAGCAGCCCCTGGGGGTCCAGCTCTGGGGCCAACGTCCTGACTTTC; cdr3_aa: CASSPWGSSSGANVLTF
j_call: TRBJ1-5; clone_size: -; v_call: TRBV5-1; d_call: -; cdr3_nt: TGCGCCAGCTCCCAGAGGGGTAACCAGCCCCAGCATTTT; cdr3_aa: CASSQRGNQPQHF
j_call: TRBJ2-1; clone_size: -; v_call: TRBV10-1; d_call: -; cdr3_nt: TGCGCCAGCAGCAACCCCCAGGGGACTGAGCAGTTCTTC; cdr3_aa: CASSNPQGTEQFF
j_call: TRBJ2-1; clone_size: -; v_call: TRBV5-5; d_call: -; cdr3_nt: TGTGCCAGCAGCCGACACGGTGACTCGGCGGGGCAGTTCTTC; cdr3_aa: CASSRHGDSAGQFF
j_call: TRBJ2-5; clone_size: once; v_call: TRBV10-3; d_call: -; cdr3_nt: TGTGCCATCTCAAGGCCCCAAGAGACCCAGTACTTC; cdr3_aa: CAISRPQETQYF
j_call: TRBJ2-3; clone_size: -; v_call: TRBV30; d_call: -; cdr3_nt: TGTGCCTGGAGTCAAGGCGGGCGGGCAGATACGCAGTATTTT; cdr3_aa: CAWSQGGRADTQYF
j_call: TRBJ2-5; clone_size: -; v_call: TRBV9; d_call: -; cdr3_nt: TGTGCCAGCAGCGTAGAGATGGGGCAGGAGACCCAGTACTTC; cdr3_aa: CASSVEMGQETQYF
j_call: TRBJ1-2; clone_size: -; v_call: TRBV2; d_call: -; cdr3_nt: TGTGCCAGCAGCGCCGGGACGGCGAGTTATGGCTACACCTTC; cdr3_aa: CASSAGTASYGYTF
j_call: TRBJ2-7; clone_size: -; v_call: TRBV5-6; d_call: TRBD1; cdr3_nt: TGTGCCAGCAGCCCCGGGACAGATTCCTACGAGCAGTACTTC; cdr3_aa: CASSPGTDSYEQYF
j_call: TRBJ1-2; clone_size: -; v_call: TRBV5-1; d_call: TRBD1; cdr3_nt: TGCGCCAGCAGCTTGCCCCGACAGGGGAACGCGGGCTACACCTTC; cdr3_aa: CASSLPRQGNAGYTF
j_call: TRBJ1-6; clone_size: -; v_call: TRBV5-4; d_call: -; cdr3_nt: TGTGCCAGCAGCAAAGGGGCCCTAGATGTGGATTCACCCCTCCACTTT; cdr3_aa: CASSKGALDVDSPLHF
j_call: TRBJ1-3; clone_size: -; v_call: TRBV19; d_call: -; cdr3_nt: TGTGCCAGTAGTATGACCAACAAGGGATCCGGAAACACCATATATTTT; cdr3_aa: CASSMTNKGSGNTIYF
j_call: TRBJ2-2; clone_size: -; v_call: TRBV4-3; d_call: -; cdr3_nt: TGCGCCAGCAGCCAAGCCGGGGAGCTGTTTTTT; cdr3_aa: CASSQAGELFF
j_call: TRBJ1-4; clone_size: -; v_call: TRBV25-1; d_call: TRBD1; cdr3_nt: TGTGCCAGCTCGAACCCGGGACAGGTTAATGAAAAACTGTTTTTT; cdr3_aa: CASSNPGQVNEKLFF
j_call: TRBJ1-5; clone_size: few; v_call: TRBV5-6; d_call: -; cdr3_nt: TGTGCCAGCAGCTTGGCCGGGGGAGGCAGCAATCAGCCCCAGCATTTT; cdr3_aa: CASSLAGGGSNQPQHF
j_call: TRBJ2-7; clone_size: -; v_call: TRBV28; d_call: -; cdr3_nt: TGTGCCAGCAGTTCAGGGACGGGGGAACTTTACGAGCAGTACTTC; cdr3_aa: CASSSGTGELYEQYF
j_call: TRBJ2-1; clone_size: -; v_call: TRBV7-3; d_call: TRBD2; cdr3_nt: TGTGCCAGCAGCTTAACCCCCTTAGCGGGGGTTGGTTACAATGAGCAGTTCTTC; cdr3_aa: CASSLTPLAGVGYNEQFF
j_call: TRBJ2-1; clone_size: -; v_call: TRBV5-1; d_call: TRBD2; cdr3_nt: TGCGCCAGCAGCCGCGGACTAGCGGCGAGCTCCTACAATGAGCAGTTCTTC; cdr3_aa: CASSRGLAASSYNEQFF
j_call: TRBJ1-1; clone_size: -; v_call: TRBV28; d_call: TRBD1; cdr3_nt: TGTGCCAGCAGCCTTCGACAGGGGGCGCGGATCACTGAAGCTTTCTTT; cdr3_aa: CASSLRQGARITEAFF
j_call: TRBJ2-1; clone_size: -; v_call: TRBV6-6; d_call: TRBD2; cdr3_nt: TGTGCCAGCAGTTATCGTCCTAGCGGGGAGGGTAATGAGCAGTTCTTC; cdr3_aa: CASSYRPSGEGNEQFF
j_call: TRBJ1-2; clone_size: -; v_call: TRBV7-3; d_call: -; cdr3_nt: TGTGCCAGCAGCCCGGGGGTAAACTATGGCTACACCTTC; cdr3_aa: CASSPGVNYGYTF
j_call: TRBJ2-7; clone_size: -; v_call: TRBV4-2; d_call: -; cdr3_nt: TGTGCCAGCAGCCGCGGGGTGGGGTCCTACGAGCAGTACTTC; cdr3_aa: CASSRGVGSYEQYF
j_call: TRBJ2-7; clone_size: -; v_call: TRBV14; d_call: -; cdr3_nt: TGTGCCAGCAGGCCGGCGGGGTTCTCCTACGAGCAGTACTTC; cdr3_aa: CASRPAGFSYEQYF
j_call: TRBJ2-2; clone_size: -; v_call: TRBV7-9; d_call: -; cdr3_nt: TGTGCCAGCAGCTTAAAACAGGGTAGATACACCGGGGAGCTGTTTTTT; cdr3_aa: CASSLKQGRYTGELFF
j_call: TRBJ1-1; clone_size: -; v_call: TRBV29-1; d_call: -; cdr3_nt: TGCAGCGTTGTCGTCAGGGAATACACTGAAGCTTTCTTT; cdr3_aa: CSVVVREYTEAFF
j_call: TRBJ1-2; clone_size: -; v_call: TRBV4-1; d_call: TRBD1; cdr3_nt: TGCGCCAGCAGCCTCACCCCGGGACAGGGGGCTTCAAACTATGGCTACACCTTC; cdr3_aa: CASSLTPGQGASNYGYTF
j_call: TRBJ2-7; clone_size: -; v_call: TRBV20-1; d_call: -; cdr3_nt: TGCAGTGCGAATTCCGGTGAGGAGCAGTACTTC; cdr3_aa: CSANSGEEQYF
j_call: TRBJ2-7; clone_size: -; v_call: TRBV19; d_call: TRBD2; cdr3_nt: TGTGCCAGTAGTAAGTGGGACCGGGAGGCTTATATCGAGCAGTACTTC; cdr3_aa: CASSKWDREAYIEQYF
j_call: TRBJ2-3; clone_size: -; v_call: TRBV19; d_call: -; cdr3_nt: TGTGCCATTAAGAAGGCGGGGGCCCGCACAGATACGCAGTATTTT; cdr3_aa: CAIKKAGARTDTQYF